By share, the clone carrying this TCR beta chain ranks as medium-sized. What it binds is not known. These data belong to a study of CD4+ T cells in melanoma. TCRdb's table, derived via immunoSEQ multiplex PCR, lists solely in-frame clones and lacks some. The table includes some 13,000 clones, over 65% detected once. Germline V gene sequence: CDR1 PRHDT, CDR2 FYEKMQ (reference sequence). There are 15 residues in the CDR3. Trimming removed 4 bases from V and 3 bases from J, with 16 bases in between. Findings and caveats of the study: Reportedly, melanoma neoantigen-specific CD4+ T cells showed varied differentiation states.

The source material was cells from a culture (not recorded whether cultured in vitro). This chain joins TRBV13 and TRBJ2-7; possibly TRBD1 for D (6 bases). The receptor's source is a human donor with melanoma. The CDR3: CASSYYTGQHYEQYF. CDR3 sequence (DNA): TGTGCCAGCAGCTACTACACGGGACAACACTACGAGCAGTACTTC.